Shown below are 21 T cell receptor beta chains from a single sample sequenced in a study of technical replicates of blood from several donors. Repertoires were generated with immunoSEQ multiplex PCR, while TCRdb's copy carries only in-frame clones and drops some. The sample holds 60,000 to 90,000 clones; 80% to 95% are singletons and the top ten take approximately 0.37%. The specimen sequenced was T cells isolated from PBMCs. The receptors derive from a human donor in good health.

This chain connects TRBV27 to TRBJ2-1, with a possible D match to TRBD2 (7 bases). CDR1 and CDR2 from the germline V gene are MNHEY and SMNVEV (reference sequence). V was clipped by 4 bases and J by 6 bases, with 16 bases between them. This CDR3 is built from 15 residues. The CDR3 sequence: CASSSWRGGSNEQFF. The DNA of the CDR3 is TGTGCCAGCAGTTCTTGGAGGGGGGGGAGCAATGAGCAGTTCTTC.

The chain links TRBV28 to TRBJ2-3; possible D gene TRBD2, 6 bases. Looked up from germline, CDR1 is MDHEN and CDR2 is SYDVKM. Trimming pared 7 bases from V and 0 bases from J, leaving 11 bases between. This CDR3 contains 14 residues. This CDR3 is CASNLASSTDTQYF. In DNA form, the CDR3 reads TGTGCCAGCAACCTAGCGTCTAGCACAGATACGCAGTATTTT.

V is TRBV5-1 and J is TRBJ1-2; D is uncertain. This CDR3 contains 13 residues. The V end lost 0 bases, the J end lost 0 bases, and 3 bases lay between the germline ends. CDR1 is SGHRS, CDR2 YFSETQ, per germline. In nucleotides, the CDR3 is TGCGCCAGCAGCTTGGACACTAACTATGGCTACACCTTC. Amino acids: CASSLDTNYGYTF.

The rearrangement joins TRBV27 to TRBJ2-1; D perhaps matches TRBD1 (6 bases). Germline CDR1 MNHEY, CDR2 SMNVEV (reference sequence). The CDR3 is 14 residues long. V lost 6 bases and J lost 6, with 15 bases in between. CDR3 sequence: CASSHDRIGNEQFF. The CDR3 coding sequence is TGTGCCAGCAGCCACGACAGGATAGGCAATGAGCAGTTCTTC.

The chain joins TRBV19 to TRBJ2-3; 10 bases match TRBD2. The germline V gene encodes CDR1 LNHDA and CDR2 SQIVND (reference sequence). The CDR3 runs 14 residues. V trimming: 5 bases; J trimming: 6 bases; junction bases outside the gene matches: 5. As DNA, the CDR3 is TGTGCCAGTAGTTCGCTAGCGGGAGAGGATACGCAGTATTTT. This sequence encodes CASSSLAGEDTQYF.

This chain joins TRBV6-1 and TRBJ2-7; TRBD2 matches 8 bases. In germline, CDR1 is MNHNS, CDR2 SASEGT. The CDR3 is 14 amino acids. V shed 8 bases, J shed 4 bases, and the junction held 10 bases outside the gene matches. In DNA form, the CDR3 reads TGTGCCAGCCTTGTCGGGAGGGCCTCTTACGAGCAGTACTTC. Protein: CASLVGRASYEQYF.

The chain recombines TRBV5-1 with TRBJ1-1; tentative D call: TRBD1 (6 bases). The V end lost 4 bases, the J end lost 0 bases, and 13 bases lay between the germline ends. From germline, CDR1 is SGHRS and CDR2 YFSETQ. The CDR3 consists of 15 residues. As DNA, the CDR3 is TGCGCCAGCAGCGAGAAACAGGGAATGAACACTGAAGCTTTCTTT. As protein: CASSEKQGMNTEAFF.

CDR3 residues: CASSYSYRGYGNEQFF. The CDR3, as DNA: TGTGCCAGCAGTTACTCGTACAGGGGGTACGGCAATGAGCAGTTCTTC. This chain connects TRBV6-5 to TRBJ2-1; 8 nucleotides agree with TRBD1. CDR1 and CDR2 (germline): MNHEY, SVGAGI. V dropped 0 bases and J dropped 6; count of bases not matched to a gene: 7. This CDR3 contains 16 residues.

This sequence joins TRBV29-1 and TRBJ2-5; possible D gene TRBD2, 6 bases. Germline values: CDR1 SQVTM, CDR2 ANQGSEA. The CDR3 spans 12 residues. V lost 3 bases, J lost 4 bases, and 9 bases lay in between. The CDR3 here is CSVDGGLETQYF. The CDR3 nucleotides are TGCAGCGTTGATGGAGGGTTAGAGACCCAGTACTTC.

This clone was recorded a few times. The V and J genes are TRBV29-1 and TRBJ1-1; D is unresolved. Per the germline V gene, CDR1 is SQVTM and CDR2 is ANQGSEA. Trimming took off 8 bases at V and 0 bases at J, with 10 bases between the two ends. This CDR3 region has 12 residues. CDR3 in amino acids: CSSAQVNTEAFF. The CDR3 DNA reads as TGCAGCTCAGCCCAGGTGAACACTGAAGCTTTCTTT.

This chain links TRBV16 with TRBJ2-1; 7 bases fit TRBD2. The CDR3 has 14 residues. Germline lookup yields CDR1 KGHSY and CDR2 FQNENV. V lost 2 bases, J lost 7 bases, and 5 bases stayed unmatched. The CDR3 is CASSQPWTRNEQFF. CDR3 nucleotides: TGTGCCAGCAGCCAACCTTGGACTAGGAATGAGCAGTTCTTC.

The chain couples TRBV4-3 to TRBJ2-1, with a possible D match to TRBD2 (5 bases). Trimming stripped 4 bases from V and 6 bases from J, with 10 bases between. This CDR3 is 13 amino acids long. Germline V gives CDR1 LGHNA, CDR2 YSLEER. The CDR3 DNA reads TGCGCCAGCAGCCCCACTAGATCCAATGAGCAGTTCTTC. Translation: CASSPTRSNEQFF.

J is TRBJ2-5 and V is TRBV25-1, with 8 bases identical to TRBD1. This CDR3 region has 14 residues. CDR1 and CDR2 from the germline V gene are MGHDK and SYGVNS. The V and J ends lost 4 bases and 1 base, in that order; junction bases with no gene match: 2. The chain's CDR3 is CASSGQGLQETQYF. For the CDR3, the DNA is TGTGCCAGCAGTGGACAGGGGCTCCAAGAGACCCAGTACTTC.

The chain employs TRBV5-4 and TRBJ2-7; D is unresolved. This CDR3 has 13 residues. V was trimmed by 4 bases and J by 0 bases, leaving 8 bases between them. From germline, CDR1 is SGHNT and CDR2 YYREEE (reference sequence). The CDR3: CASSHAHSYEQYF. DNA for the CDR3: TGTGCCAGCAGCCACGCGCACTCCTACGAGCAGTACTTC.

This rearrangement joins TRBV11-3 to TRBJ1-4, with 9 bases that match TRBD1. V shed 5 bases, J shed 7 bases, and the junction held 5 bases outside the gene matches. The CDR3 is 14 residues long. Germline V lookup: CDR1 SGHNT, CDR2 YENEEA. As DNA, the CDR3 is TGTGCCAGCAGCCGACGGGACAGGGTTGAAAAACTGTTTTTT. This sequence encodes CASSRRDRVEKLFF.

The chain is built from TRBV27 and TRBJ2-7, with 7 positions matching TRBD1. Per the germline V gene, CDR1 is MNHEY and CDR2 is SMNVEV (reference sequence). J lost 2 bases, V lost 4 bases, and 8 bases had no gene match. This CDR3 is built from 15 residues. The CDR3 bases are TGTGCCAGCAGTTGGGAACCGGGACAGACCTACGAGCAGTACTTC. It encodes CASSWEPGQTYEQYF.

This clone was observed once. The gene calls are TRBV19 and TRBJ1-1, with 9 bases fitting TRBD1. V was pared by 3 bases and J by 0 bases, with 17 bases of the junction left unmatched. In germline, CDR1 is LNHDA, CDR2 SQIVND (reference sequence). The CDR3 covers 20 residues. CDR3 protein: CASSIGTGFRYGNVNTEAFF. The CDR3, as DNA: TGTGCCAGTAGTATTGGGACAGGGTTTAGGTATGGAAACGTGAACACTGAAGCTTTCTTT.

The chain carries TRBV27 and TRBJ1-1, with a weak D call TRBD1 (6 bases). V lost 2 bases, J lost 1 base, and 8 bases lay in between. This CDR3 has 14 residues. The V gene's germline CDR1 is MNHEY and CDR2 SMNVEV (reference sequence). The chain's CDR3 is CASSLSRGNTEAFF. The DNA of the CDR3 is TGTGCCAGCAGTTTAAGCAGGGGGAACACTGAAGCTTTCTTT.

CDR3 coding DNA: TGTGCCAGCAGCCCCTTTCTGACAGGGGAAGAGACCCAGTACTTC. It specifies CASSPFLTGEETQYF. J is TRBJ2-5 and V is TRBV5-4; TRBD1 agrees at 8 bases. V shed 4 bases and J 3 bases; nucleotides not matched to a gene: 8. There are 15 residues in the CDR3. The germline V gene encodes CDR1 SGHNT and CDR2 YYREEE (reference sequence).

V gene TRBV7-2 combines with J gene TRBJ1-2; TRBD1 matches 7 bases. Germline CDR1 SGHTA, CDR2 FQGNSA. J was trimmed by 4 bases and V by 4 bases; bases with no gene match: 6. The CDR3 extends over 14 amino acids. CDR3 DNA sequence: TGTGCCAGCAGCTCTAACAGGGGCGGCTATGGCTACACCTTC. It codes for CASSSNRGGYGYTF. Filled out from reference TRBV7-2 and TRBJ1-2, the complete variable domain reads GAGVSQSPSNKVTEKGKDVELRCDPISGHTALYWYRQSLGQGLEFLIYFQGNSAPDKSGLPSDRFSAERTGGSVSTLTIQRTQQEDSAVYLCASSSNRGGYGYTFGSGTRLTVV.

This chain links TRBV18 with TRBJ1-1; D uncertain. This CDR3 is built from 12 residues. From germline, CDR1 is KGHSH and CDR2 LQKENI. Trimming took off 1 base at V and 7 bases at J, with 7 bases between the two ends. CDR3 sequence reads: CASSPLGGEAFF. CDR3 in DNA: TGTGCCAGCTCACCACTGGGAGGTGAAGCTTTCTTT.